These 26 T cell receptor beta chains were all obtained from the same sample, sequenced in a study of Ad26.COV2.S vaccination and SARS-CoV-2 variants. This sample's treatment: roughly 20 received Ad26.COV2.S at low or high dose, single or two shots; 5 received placebo; per-sample allocation not given. Collection of samples fell on day 63 after the first vaccine or placebo injection. The repertoire was sequenced with immunoSEQ multiplex PCR; TCRdb's copy has only in-frame clones and lacks some. The repertoire holds some 460,000 clones, with nearly 90% as singletons. Sequencing used peripheral blood, obtained in a trial of Ad26.COV2.S vaccine versus placebo. The receptors were gathered from a person aged 18-65 years who received the Ad26.COV2.S COVID-19 vaccine or a placebo.

J is TRBJ2-7 and V is TRBV5-4, with D tentatively TRBD2 (6 bases). Trimming left V 10 bases short and J 2 bases short, with 16 bases between. This CDR3 is 13 amino acids long. Germline CDR1 and CDR2: SGHNT and YYREEE (reference sequence). DNA of the CDR3: TGTGCCTCCGGGAGAGCTTCTACCTACGAGCAGTACTTC. This sequence encodes CASGRASTYEQYF.

The chain joins TRBV15 to TRBJ2-3, with a weak D call TRBD2 (6 bases). V was cut by 1 base and J by 0 bases, with 11 bases left in between. Per germline, CDR1 LNHNV and CDR2 YYDKDF (reference sequence). The CDR3 consists of 16 residues. The CDR3 DNA reads TGTGCCACCAGCAGAGTCCCCAGCGGGAGCACAGATACGCAGTATTTT. Translated, it gives CATSRVPSGSTDTQYF.

The chain couples TRBV7-8 to TRBJ2-5; 10 bases align to TRBD1. V lost 3 bases, J lost 1 base, and 2 bases stayed unmatched. Germline V gene lookup returns CDR1 SGHVS and CDR2 FQNEAQ. The CDR3 contains 15 residues. Here the CDR3 reads CASSFRDRGQETQYF. The CDR3 DNA is TGTGCCAGCAGCTTCCGGGACAGGGGCCAAGAGACCCAGTACTTC.

The V and J genes are TRBV2 and TRBJ1-6; D remains unclear. Germline V gene lookup returns CDR1 SNHLY and CDR2 FYNNEI. The CDR3 contains 15 residues. The V and J ends lost 1 base and 7 bases respectively, with 11 bases between them. The CDR3 protein is CASSEEGGRNSPLHF. The CDR3 bases are TGTGCCAGCAGTGAAGAGGGTGGGAGAAATTCACCCCTCCACTTT.

The chain carries TRBV6-5 and TRBJ1-1, with 7 positions matching TRBD1. V shed 10 bases, J shed 0 bases, and the junction held 8 bases outside the gene matches. CDR1 is MNHEY and CDR2 is SVGAGI in the germline V gene. The CDR3 extends over 14 amino acids. Written as DNA, the CDR3 is TGTGCCACTAGGCTGGGACAGATGAACACTGAAGCTTTCTTT. Translation gives CATRLGQMNTEAFF.

V is TRBV5-6 and J is TRBJ1-4; perhaps TRBD1 as D (6 bases). The CDR3 loop spans 14 amino acids. In germline, CDR1 is SGHDT, CDR2 YYEEEE. Trimming pared 4 bases from V and 5 bases from J, leaving 12 bases between. The CDR3, as DNA: TGTGCCAGCAGCGGGGGCATACGGAATGAAAAACTGTTTTTT. Protein sequence: CASSGGIRNEKLFF.

The chain is built from TRBV30 and TRBJ1-1; D ambiguous. CDR3 length equals 13 residues. V lost 0 bases and J 1 base, leaving 6 bases between the germline ends. Germline CDR1 GTSNPN, CDR2 SVGIG (reference sequence). DNA for the CDR3: TGTGCCTGGAGTGTAGGCAGGAACACTGAAGCTTTCTTT. Translation: CAWSVGRNTEAFF.

The V and J genes are TRBV18 and TRBJ2-7, with TRBD1 matching 7 bases. The germline V gene has CDR1 KGHSH and CDR2 LQKENI. V shed 9 bases, J shed 0 bases, and the junction held 11 bases outside the gene matches. The CDR3 sequence is 15 residues long. The CDR3 bases are TGTGCCAGTTCTCACGCCACAGGGGTCTCCTACGAGCAGTACTTC. This translates into CASSHATGVSYEQYF.

This sequence joins TRBV5-4 and TRBJ1-5; unclear D gene. Trimming removed 0 bases at V and 3 bases at J, with 16 bases between. The CDR3 is 17 amino acids. CDR1 is SGHNT and CDR2 is YYREEE in the germline V gene (reference sequence). This CDR3 reads CASSLGVKSTHNQPQHF. The CDR3 bases are TGTGCCAGCAGCTTGGGCGTTAAGAGTACTCACAATCAGCCCCAGCATTTT.

This clone was counted once. V is TRBV25-1 and J is TRBJ2-1; TRBD2 aligns across 7 bases. J was trimmed by 1 base and V by 2 bases; bases with no gene match: 8. The V gene's germline CDR1 is MGHDK and CDR2 SYGVNS. This CDR3 region has 17 residues. CDR3 in amino acids: CASSEESSGSSYNEQFF. The CDR3 DNA follows: TGTGCCAGCAGTGAAGAGAGTAGCGGGTCTTCCTACAATGAGCAGTTCTTC.

This clone has just one count. V usage is TRBV12-3 or TRBV12-4 and J usage is TRBJ2-7, with a possible D match to TRBD2 (6 bases). Trimming cost V 10 bases and J 4 bases, with 17 bases left between them. CDR3 length: 13 amino acids. As DNA, the CDR3 is TGTGCCATCTCCTGGGGGGAGGTATACGAGCAGTACTTC. Its translation: CAISWGEVYEQYF.

The chain uses TRBV6-1 and TRBJ1-2; 7 bases map to TRBD1. Per the germline V gene, CDR1 is MNHNS and CDR2 is SASEGT. The CDR3 has 15 residues. Losses at the gene ends were 3 bases for V and 0 bases for J; bases not matched to a gene: 4. The CDR3: CASSDRDRTNYGYTF. For the CDR3, the DNA is TGTGCCAGCAGTGACCGGGACAGAACTAACTATGGCTACACCTTC.

V is TRBV27 and J is TRBJ2-7; D might be TRBD2 (5 bases). The germline V and J ends were trimmed by 6 bases and 0 bases, with 9 bases remaining between them. CDR3 length equals 13 residues. CDR1 and CDR2 (germline): MNHEY, SMNVEV (reference sequence). CDR3 amino acids: CASRREGSYEQYF. CDR3 DNA: TGTGCCAGCAGACGGGAAGGCTCCTACGAGCAGTACTTC.

On this clone: Within the sample, other DNA sequences also encode this same CDR3. The J gene is TRBJ2-7, the V gene TRBV28, with 8 nucleotides matching TRBD1. The CDR3 is 13 residues long. Germline assignment: CDR1 MDHEN and CDR2 SYDVKM. V was pared by 6 bases and J by 2 bases, with 3 bases of the junction left unmatched. The DNA for the CDR3 is TGTGCCAGCAGACGGGACAGGCCCTACGAGCAGTACTTC. Encoded protein: CASRRDRPYEQYF.

This clone was seen only a few times. The rearrangement uses TRBV7-9 and TRBJ1-1; the match to TRBD1 covers 9 bases. The V segment lost 5 bases and the J segment 5 bases; nucleotides outside the gene matches: 6. The CDR3 is 14 amino acids. Looked up from germline, CDR1 is SEHNR and CDR2 is FQNEAQ (reference sequence). CDR3 in amino acids: CASSQAGTGTEAFF. The CDR3 bases are TGTGCCAGCAGCCAGGCCGGGACAGGGACTGAAGCTTTCTTT.

The chain joins TRBV24-1 to TRBJ1-5; D not certain. From germline, CDR1 is KGHDR and CDR2 SFDVKD. V was pared by 6 bases and J by 0 bases, with 14 bases between. The CDR3 consists of 16 residues. The CDR3, as DNA: TGTGCCACCAGTCTGGAAGGAAGATATAGCAATCAGCCCCAGCATTTT. Its translation is CATSLEGRYSNQPQHF.

The chain uses TRBV27 and TRBJ1-1; 10 bases line up with TRBD1. V gave up 6 bases and J gave up 13 bases; unmatched junction bases: 11. Germline assignment: CDR1 MNHEY and CDR2 SMNVEV (reference sequence). The CDR3 has 13 residues. The CDR3 nucleotides are TGTGCCAGCAGCACAACCGGGACAGGGGTGAGTTTCTTT. This gives the protein CASSTTGTGVSFF.

The V call is TRBV6-2 or TRBV6-3, the J call TRBJ2-7; D possibly matches TRBD1 or TRBD2 (7 bases each). This CDR3 is 15 amino acids long. Per germline, CDR1 MNHEY and CDR2 SVGEGT. V was trimmed by 6 bases and J by 2 bases, leaving 17 bases between them. The CDR3 spells CASSQEAGGAYEQYF. The CDR3 coding sequence is TGTGCCAGCAGCCAAGAAGCAGGGGGGGCCTACGAGCAGTACTTC.

This clone was seen a few times. This rearrangement joins TRBV28 to TRBJ2-7; D is undetermined. V lost 10 bases and J lost 0, with 7 bases in between. The CDR3 consists of 11 residues. Germline V gives CDR1 MDHEN, CDR2 SYDVKM. CDR3 sequence reads: CATKLSYEQYF. The CDR3 DNA sequence: TGTGCCACCAAACTCTCCTACGAGCAGTACTTC.

This chain joins TRBV4-1 and TRBJ2-4; 10 bases line up with TRBD2. Germline-derived CDR1 and CDR2 are MGHRA and YSYEKL. The ends lost 4 bases at V and 1 base at J; junction bases unmatched: 7. The CDR3 extends over 17 amino acids. The CDR3 sequence: CASSPGLARGAKNIQYF. DNA for the CDR3: TGCGCCAGCAGCCCGGGACTAGCGAGGGGGGCCAAAAACATTCAGTACTTC.

The genes are TRBV18 and TRBJ2-1; 9 nucleotides agree with TRBD2. CDR1 is KGHSH, CDR2 LQKENI, per germline. This CDR3 region has 16 residues. With 4 bases clipped from V and 10 bases from J, the junction kept 14 bases outside the gene matches. The CDR3 nucleotides read TGTGCCAGCTCACTAGGACTAGCGTCCATGTCAGGGGAGCAGTTCTTC. Its protein is CASSLGLASMSGEQFF.

The V and J genes are TRBV29-1 and TRBJ1-1; no definite D call. With 1 base removed from V and 9 bases from J, the gap between germline ends came to 9 bases. Germline CDR1 is SQVTM and CDR2 is ANQGSEA. The CDR3 is made up of 11 amino acids. CDR3 protein: CSVEVAAKAFF. The CDR3, as DNA: TGCAGCGTTGAAGTGGCAGCAAAAGCTTTCTTT.

This clone was observed once. V and J are TRBV9 and TRBJ1-2; 8 positions agree with TRBD1. CDR3 size: 15 residues. The J segment lost 4 bases and the V segment lost 7 bases, leaving 12 bases of the junction unmatched. The germline V gene encodes CDR1 SGDLS and CDR2 YYNGEE. The DNA of the CDR3 is TGTGCCAGCCGCGGGACAGGAGAAAGTCCCTATGGCTACACCTTC. Translation: CASRGTGESPYGYTF.

The chain is built from TRBV5-8 and TRBJ1-1, with 8 bases lining up with TRBD1. The CDR3 consists of 13 residues. V was pared by 4 bases and J by 4 bases, with 3 bases of the junction left unmatched. The germline V gene has CDR1 SGHTS and CDR2 YDEGEE. CDR3 loop: CASSNGQGTEAFF. CDR3 nucleotide sequence: TGTGCCAGCAGCAACGGACAGGGCACTGAAGCTTTCTTT.

The chain uses TRBV19 and TRBJ2-7; TRBD1 agrees at 7 bases. Germline V gene sequence: CDR1 LNHDA, CDR2 SQIVND (reference sequence). The V segment lost 5 bases and the J segment 6 bases; nucleotides outside the gene matches: 7. The CDR3 length is 13 residues. The CDR3 loop is CASSRQGMGEQYF. The CDR3 DNA sequence: TGTGCCAGTAGTCGACAGGGAATGGGCGAGCAGTACTTC.

V is TRBV6-5 and J is TRBJ1-4; D is unclear. There are 13 residues in the CDR3. Germline CDR1 MNHEY, CDR2 SVGAGI. V was cut by 2 bases and J by 8 bases, with 9 bases left in between. DNA for the CDR3: TGTGCCAGCAGTTACACTCGGTGGGAAAAACTGTTTTTT. It specifies CASSYTRWEKLFF.